The 5 T cell receptor beta chains in this list originate from one sample, sequenced in a study of blood T cell repertoires in COVID-19. TCRdb's table, derived via immunoSEQ multiplex PCR, lists solely in-frame clones and lacks some. The sample holds about 280,000 clones, nearly 90% seen once. Sequencing was carried out using PBMCs or T cells enriched from blood (not recorded which). The receptors come from a woman aged 60-75 years who had recovered from COVID-19.

The CDR3 DNA sequence: TGTGCCATCAGTGATACGCGGGAGGAGACCCAGTACTTC. It translates to CAISDTREETQYF. V usage is TRBV10-3 and J usage is TRBJ2-5, with TRBD2 matching over 7 bases. This CDR3 is 13 amino acids long. Looked up from germline, CDR1 is ENHRY and CDR2 is SYGVKD. V was clipped by 3 bases and J by 5 bases; unmatched bases: 3.

The chain has TRBV5-1 and TRBJ2-3; maybe TRBD1 (6 bases). V was trimmed by 7 bases and J by 1 base, leaving 19 bases between them. The CDR3 is 16 residues long. CDR1 and CDR2 from the germline V gene are SGHRS and YFSETQ. The CDR3 here is CASALGGGPGTDTQYF. In nucleotides, the CDR3 is TGCGCCAGCGCACTTGGTGGGGGCCCCGGCACAGATACGCAGTATTTT.

This chain links TRBV30 with TRBJ1-4; D is possibly TRBD1 (6 bases). The CDR3 contains 14 residues. The germline V gene has CDR1 GTSNPN and CDR2 SVGIG (reference sequence). V was clipped by 0 bases and J by 7 bases, with 12 bases between them. DNA for the CDR3: TGTGCCTGGAGTGTACTAGGGGGTGGTGAAAAACTGTTTTTT. Translated, it gives CAWSVLGGGEKLFF.

For the CDR3, the DNA is TGTGCCATCAGTGAGAACAGGGCGGGTTCACCCCTCCACTTT. It is translated as CAISENRAGSPLHF. This chain joins TRBV10-3 and TRBJ1-6; TRBD1 might be the D (6 bases). The CDR3 is 14 amino acids. Germline V gives CDR1 ENHRY, CDR2 SYGVKD. The V end was cut by 2 bases, the J end by 9 bases, with 11 bases between.

The rearrangement links TRBV7-3 to TRBJ1-1; a weak D match, TRBD1 (6 bases). Germline CDR1 and CDR2: SGHTA and FQGTGA. The CDR3 has 18 amino acids. Trimming removed 7 bases from V and 6 bases from J, with 30 bases in between. CDR3 region: CASTPRGGASNEGSEAFF. Written as DNA, the CDR3 is TGTGCCAGCACCCCGAGGGGGGGCGCGTCTAACGAGGGGTCTGAAGCTTTCTTT.